These T cell receptor beta chains were read from a single sample in a study of beta chain features in type 1 diabetes. The table came from immunoSEQ multiplex PCR; TCRdb's copy has only in-frame clones and leaves some out. This table has 300,000 or so clones, roughly 8% appearing once. The sample consisted of central memory CD4+ T cells from blood. All receptors derive from a woman aged 18 to 35 in good health. Both conserved end residues are part of each CDR3. The order of the fields is J gene, clone size, D gene, V gene, CDR3 DNA, CDR3 protein. D genes are given only for firm matches. Rows give clone size only sometimes, using once, few, many, or a class for an expanded clone.

TRBJ2-6,-,-,TRBV6-5,TGTGCCAGCAGAAGGTCGTCTGGGGCCAACGTCCTGACTTTC,CASRRSSGANVLTF
TRBJ2-1,few,-,TRBV5-4,TGTGCCAGCAGCTACGGGACCGCCACCTACAATGAGCAGTTCTTC,CASSYGTATYNEQFF
TRBJ2-5,few,TRBD2,TRBV7-2,TGTGCCAGCAGCTTAAATCTAGCGGGAGGGACGAAGACCCAGTACTTC,CASSLNLAGGTKTQYF
TRBJ2-1,-,TRBD1,TRBV9,TGTGCCAGCAGTGAACACAAGGGACAGTTCAATGAGCAGTTCTTC,CASSEHKGQFNEQFF
TRBJ2-4,-,-,TRBV6-5,TGTGCCAGCACCTTAACCAGCCTAGCCAAAAACATTCAGTACTTC,CASTLTSLAKNIQYF
TRBJ2-7,many,TRBD2,TRBV7-2,TGTGCCAGCAGCTTAGCCCGGATAAGGACTAGCGCGTACGAGCAGTACTTC,CASSLARIRTSAYEQYF
TRBJ2-5,-,TRBD1,TRBV6-5,TGTGCCAGCAGACCTTGGACAGGGCAAGAGACCCAGTACTTC,CASRPWTGQETQYF
TRBJ2-7,few,TRBD1,TRBV7-3,TGTGCCAGCAGCTTGGACAGGGGCCATTCCTACGAGCAGTACTTC,CASSLDRGHSYEQYF
TRBJ2-5,-,-,TRBV21-1,TGTGCCAGCAGCAAAGAGAAGGTTTGGCGGAGCGGGTGGGAGACCCAGTACTTC,CASSKEKVWRSGWETQYF
TRBJ2-3,-,TRBD2,TRBV14,TGTGCCAGCAGCCACTATTACGGGACTAGCGGGGACCGCACAGATACGCAGTATTTT,CASSHYYGTSGDRTDTQYF
TRBJ2-1,few,TRBD2,TRBV18,TGTGCCAGCTCACCGCTCAAGACTAGCGGGAGGGTCTTTGGCTACAATGAGCAGTTCTTC,CASSPLKTSGRVFGYNEQFF
TRBJ2-3,-,-,TRBV7-2,TGTGCCAGCAGCTTAGGTCGGAACTGGCTGTATTTT,CASSLGRNWLYF
TRBJ2-4,few,-,TRBV18,TGTGCCAGCTCACCGGCGGTAGCCAAAAACATTCAGTACTTC,CASSPAVAKNIQYF
TRBJ2-3,few,TRBD1,TRBV9,TGTGCCAGCAGCGTATCCCCGACAGGGTCCGATACGCAGTATTTT,CASSVSPTGSDTQYF
TRBJ2-7,few,TRBD1,TRBV6-5,TGTGCCAGCAGTTTCGCGCCTCCGGGACAGTCCTACGAGCAGTACTTC,CASSFAPPGQSYEQYF
TRBJ1-5,-,-,TRBV6-5,TGTGCCAGCAGCCCCGTGGGTGGATACAATCAGCCCCAGCATTTT,CASSPVGGYNQPQHF
TRBJ1-4,-,TRBD1,TRBV7-2,TGTGCCAGCAGCGGAGGGGGCGTTGAAAAACTGTTTTTT,CASSGGGVEKLFF
TRBJ2-7,-,-,TRBV21-1,TGTGCCAGCAGCTCCCGGACAGGCGAAGGCGAGCAGTACTTC,CASSSRTGEGEQYF
TRBJ2-7,-,TRBD2,TRBV5-1,TGCGCCAGCTCCCAGACAAGCGGGAGTAAAGGCGAGCAGTACTTC,CASSQTSGSKGEQYF
TRBJ2-3,-,-,TRBV4-3,TGCGCCAGCAGCCAAGAGCGCCCAGATACGCAGTATTTT,CASSQERPDTQYF
TRBJ2-3,-,TRBD2,TRBV7-2,TGTGCCAGCAGCCTTTTCGGGAGGGACACAGATACGCAGTATTTT,CASSLFGRDTDTQYF
TRBJ2-3,few,-,TRBV27,TGTGCCAGCAGTCACAGGGAGGCAGATACGCAGTATTTT,CASSHREADTQYF
TRBJ2-2,-,-,TRBV7-9,TGTGCCAGCAGCTGGGATGCCGGGGAGCTGTTTTTT,CASSWDAGELFF
TRBJ2-5,-,-,TRBV28,TGTGCCAGCAGTTCTATCCAAGAGACCCAGTACTTC,CASSSIQETQYF
TRBJ2-1,few,TRBD2,TRBV7-9,TGTGCCAGCAGCTCCTGGCGGGAGGCAGGGGATGAGCAGTTCTTC,CASSSWREAGDEQFF
TRBJ1-1,-,-,TRBV27,TGTGCCAGCAGTCCACAGGGATCCACTGAAGCTTTCTTT,CASSPQGSTEAFF
TRBJ1-2,-,-,TRBV5-6,TGTGCCAGCAGTTCTCAGGGCTATGGCTACACCTTC,CASSSQGYGYTF
TRBJ1-4,few,-,TRBV18,TGTGCCAGCTCATCAAACAAGGGGCATGAAAAACTGTTTTTT,CASSSNKGHEKLFF
TRBJ2-1,-,-,TRBV11-2,TGTGCCAGCAGCCCCATAAGTTCCCCTCGCTACAATGAGCAGTTCTTC,CASSPISSPRYNEQFF
TRBJ2-1,many,-,TRBV7-9,TGTGCCAGCAGCTTTCCTGGGAGCTCCTACAATGAGCAGTTCTTC,CASSFPGSSYNEQFF
TRBJ1-4,few,-,TRBV27,TGTGCCAGCTCCAGACGGACTAATGAAAAACTGTTTTTT,CASSRRTNEKLFF
TRBJ2-1,few,TRBD2,TRBV27,TGTGCCAGCACCCTGCGGGGGGCTGGCTACAATGAGCAGTTCTTC,CASTLRGAGYNEQFF
TRBJ2-7,many,-,TRBV29-1,TGCAGCGCCTCAGGGGCGGGGTGGTACGAGCAGTACTTC,CSASGAGWYEQYF
TRBJ1-4,-,-,TRBV6-1,TGTGCCAGCAGTGAAGGAGGGACTAATGAAAAACTGTTTTTT,CASSEGGTNEKLFF
TRBJ2-1,-,-,TRBV9,TGTGCCAGCAGTGGACAGAACGACCCCTCCTACAATGAGCAGTTCTTC,CASSGQNDPSYNEQFF
TRBJ2-2,few,-,TRBV10-3,TGTGCCATCAGTGAGTTTTCCGGGGAGCTGTTTTTT,CAISEFSGELFF
TRBJ2-7,-,-,TRBV29-1,TGCAGCGTTGAAACCGGGACGGCTAAGCAGTACTTC,CSVETGTAKQYF
TRBJ1-3,-,-,TRBV7-2,TGTGCCAGCAGTGAGAACTCGGGACACGGCAACACCATATATTTT,CASSENSGHGNTIYF
TRBJ2-7,few,-,TRBV7-9,TGTGCCAGCAGCTTAGGCGTTGCCGGCAAAGCCTACGAGCAGTACTTC,CASSLGVAGKAYEQYF
TRBJ1-2,few,-,TRBV5-1,TGCGCCAGCAGCCCAAACACACCGCCGCTCCGGTATGGCTACACCTTC,CASSPNTPPLRYGYTF
TRBJ2-7,few,TRBD2,TRBV10-1,TGCGCCAGCAGTGAGTCGTTAGCGGGAGATAGCGAGCAGTACTTC,CASSESLAGDSEQYF
TRBJ1-1,-,-,TRBV9,TGTGCCAGCAGCGTGACAGGTAAAACTGAAGCTTTCTTT,CASSVTGKTEAFF
TRBJ2-1,few,-,TRBV5-8,TGTGCCAGCAGCTTGGTCGCGATCGCCTACAATGAGCAGTTCTTC,CASSLVAIAYNEQFF
TRBJ2-5,-,TRBD2,TRBV28,TGTGCCAGCAGCCACGGAAGCGGGACGCTCCAAGAGACCCAGTACTTC,CASSHGSGTLQETQYF
TRBJ2-3,-,-,TRBV5-1,TGCGCCAGCAGTTCCCGGCAGACAGATACGCAGTATTTT,CASSSRQTDTQYF
TRBJ2-1,-,TRBD2,TRBV19,TGTGCCAGTAGGCGGGCTAGCGGGAGTCTCTACAATGAGCAGTTCTTC,CASRRASGSLYNEQFF